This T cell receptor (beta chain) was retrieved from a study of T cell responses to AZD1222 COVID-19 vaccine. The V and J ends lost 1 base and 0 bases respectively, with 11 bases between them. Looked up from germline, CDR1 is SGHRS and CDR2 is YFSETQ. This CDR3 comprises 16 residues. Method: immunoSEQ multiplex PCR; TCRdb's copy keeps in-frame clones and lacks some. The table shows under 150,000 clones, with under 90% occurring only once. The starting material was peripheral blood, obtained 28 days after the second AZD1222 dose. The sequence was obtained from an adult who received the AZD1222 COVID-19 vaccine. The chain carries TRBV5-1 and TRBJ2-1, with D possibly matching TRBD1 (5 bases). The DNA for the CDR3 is TGCGCCAGCAGCTTGTTACAGGACCTCTCCTACAATGAGCAGTTCTTC. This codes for CASSLLQDLSYNEQFF. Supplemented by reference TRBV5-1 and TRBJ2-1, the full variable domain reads KAGVTQTPRYLIKTRGQQVTLSCSPISGHRSVSWYQQTPGQGLQFLFEYFSETQRNKGNFPGRFSGRQFSNSRSEMNVSTLELGDSALYLCASSLLQDLSYNEQFFGPGTRLTVL.